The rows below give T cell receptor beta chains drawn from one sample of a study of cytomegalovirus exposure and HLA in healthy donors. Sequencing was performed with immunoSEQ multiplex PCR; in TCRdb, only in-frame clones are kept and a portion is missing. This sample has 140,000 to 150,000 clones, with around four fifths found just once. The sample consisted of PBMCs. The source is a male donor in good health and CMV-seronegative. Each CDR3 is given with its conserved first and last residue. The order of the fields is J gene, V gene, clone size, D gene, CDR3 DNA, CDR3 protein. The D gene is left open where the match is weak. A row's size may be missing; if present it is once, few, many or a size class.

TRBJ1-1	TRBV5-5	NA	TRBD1	TGTGCCAGCAGCCCAGGGGGAGGAAGGGGAGCTTTCTTT	CASSPGGGRGAFF
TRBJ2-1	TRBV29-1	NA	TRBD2	TGCAGCGTTGATGTGATAGCGGGAGGGAGGGATGAGCAGTTCTTC	CSVDVIAGGRDEQFF
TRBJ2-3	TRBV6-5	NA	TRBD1	TGTGCCAGCAGCTACAACGGACAGGGGCTTGAAGATACGCAGTATTTT	CASSYNGQGLEDTQYF
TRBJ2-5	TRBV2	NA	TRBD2	TGTGCCAGCAGTGAAGGGACTAGCGGGATTGAGACCCAGTACTTC	CASSEGTSGIETQYF
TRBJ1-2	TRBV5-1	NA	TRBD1	TGCGCCAGCAGCCCCGGGGGACAGGGTTATGGCTACACCTTC	CASSPGGQGYGYTF
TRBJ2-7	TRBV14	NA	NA	TGTGCCAGCAGCCAAGACGGTACCTACGAGCAGTACTTC	CASSQDGTYEQYF
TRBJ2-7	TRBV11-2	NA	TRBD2	TGTGCCAGCAGGTCGATAGCGGGACGGGAGCAGTACTTC	CASRSIAGREQYF
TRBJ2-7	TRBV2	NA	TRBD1	TGTGCCAGCAGTGAAAGAACGGGACAGGGGGCGTACGAGCAGTACTTC	CASSERTGQGAYEQYF
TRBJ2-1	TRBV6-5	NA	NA	TGTGCCAGCAGTTACGACAGGAGCTCCTACAATGAGCAGTTCTTC	CASSYDRSSYNEQFF
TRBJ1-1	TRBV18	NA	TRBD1	TGTGCCAGCCATTTGACAGGGCTGAACACTGAAGCTTTCTTT	CASHLTGLNTEAFF
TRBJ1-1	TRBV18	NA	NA	TGTGCCAGCTCCGCTTCGGACAGATACATGAACACTGAAGCTTTCTTT	CASSASDRYMNTEAFF
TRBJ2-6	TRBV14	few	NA	TGTGCCAGCAGCCAAGAACTGTTCTCTGGGGCCAACGTCCTGACTTTC	CASSQELFSGANVLTF
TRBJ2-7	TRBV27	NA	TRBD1	TGTGCCAGCAGTTGGGGGGACAGGGTTTACGAGCAGTACTTC	CASSWGDRVYEQYF
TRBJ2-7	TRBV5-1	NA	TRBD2	TGCGCCAGCAGCTTGGCGGGGGGGCTCTACGAGCAGTACTTC	CASSLAGGLYEQYF
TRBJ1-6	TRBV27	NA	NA	TGTGCCAGCAGCTTTAGACAGTATAATCTTTATCTTTCACCCCTCCACTTT	CASSFRQYNLYLSPLHF
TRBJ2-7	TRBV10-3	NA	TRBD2	TGTGCCATCAGTGTCGGGACTAGCGGGTACGAGCAGTACTTC	CAISVGTSGYEQYF
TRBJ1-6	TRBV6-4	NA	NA	TGTGCCAGCAGTGACATTCAGGGGATTTCACCCCTCCACTTT	CASSDIQGISPLHF
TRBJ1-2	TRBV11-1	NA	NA	TGTGCCAGCGCACCTAGCTCGGGGGGCAATCGCTATGGCTACACCTTC	CASAPSSGGNRYGYTF
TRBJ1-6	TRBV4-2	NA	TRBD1	TGTGCCAGCAGCCCAGGGACAGGGCCGAATTCACCCCTCCACTTT	CASSPGTGPNSPLHF
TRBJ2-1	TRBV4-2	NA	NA	TGTGCCAGCAGCCAAGACCCTAGCCGAGAGCAGTTCTTC	CASSQDPSREQFF
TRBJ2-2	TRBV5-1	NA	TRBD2	TGCGCCAGCAGCTTGGTTGTGACTAGCGGGGACACCGGGGAGCTGTTTTTT	CASSLVVTSGDTGELFF
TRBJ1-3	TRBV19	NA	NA	TGTGCCAGTAGACGGGAGACAGACCTCTCTGGAAACACCATATATTTT	CASRRETDLSGNTIYF
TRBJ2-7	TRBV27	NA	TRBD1	TGTGCCAGCAGATCCGGACAGGGTTCCTACGAGCAGTACTTC	CASRSGQGSYEQYF
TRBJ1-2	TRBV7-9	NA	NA	TGTGCCAGCAGCTTATTAGAGGGGAAGGGGGCTAACTATGGCTACACCTTC	CASSLLEGKGANYGYTF
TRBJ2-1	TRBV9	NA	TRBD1	TGTGCCAGCAGCGTAGAAGGACAGGGGGGGAACAATGAGCAGTTCTTC	CASSVEGQGGNNEQFF
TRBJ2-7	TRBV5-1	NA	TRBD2	TGCGCCAGCAGCTCGACTAGCGGGAAAGCCTACGAGCAGTACTTC	CASSSTSGKAYEQYF
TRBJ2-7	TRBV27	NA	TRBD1	TGTGCCAGCAGTTTATCGAAAGGGGGCTGGGAGCAGTACTTC	CASSLSKGGWEQYF
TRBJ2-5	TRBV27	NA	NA	TGTGCCAGCAAACAGGGATCCGCCAGGGAGACCCGGTACTTC	CASKQGSARETRYF
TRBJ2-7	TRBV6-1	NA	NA	TGTGCCGTCAGGGGAGAGCAGTACTTC	CAVRGEQYF
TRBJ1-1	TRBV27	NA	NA	TGTGCCAGCAGTCCGGGAGGGGTGAACACTGAAGCTTTCTTT	CASSPGGVNTEAFF